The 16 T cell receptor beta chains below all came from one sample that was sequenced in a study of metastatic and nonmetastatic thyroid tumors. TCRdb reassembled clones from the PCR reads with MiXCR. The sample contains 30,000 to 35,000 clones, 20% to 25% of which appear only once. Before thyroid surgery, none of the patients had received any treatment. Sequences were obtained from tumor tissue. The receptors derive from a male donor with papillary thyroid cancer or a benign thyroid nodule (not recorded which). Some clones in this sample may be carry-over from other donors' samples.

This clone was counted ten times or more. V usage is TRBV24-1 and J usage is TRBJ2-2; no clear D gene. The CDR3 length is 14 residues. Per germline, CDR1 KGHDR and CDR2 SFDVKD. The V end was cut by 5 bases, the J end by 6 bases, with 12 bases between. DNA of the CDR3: TGTGCCACCAGTGCTTCAAGAAACGCCGGGGAGCTGTTTTTT. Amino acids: CATSASRNAGELFF.

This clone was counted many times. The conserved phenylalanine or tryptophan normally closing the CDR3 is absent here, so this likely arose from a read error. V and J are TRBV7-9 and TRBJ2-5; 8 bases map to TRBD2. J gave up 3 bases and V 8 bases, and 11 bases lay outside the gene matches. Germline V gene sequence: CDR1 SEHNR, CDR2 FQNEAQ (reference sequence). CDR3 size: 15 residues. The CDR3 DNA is TGTGCCAGCTCATCCGGGAGGGGGGGGAAAGAGACCCAGTACGTC. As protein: CASSSGRGGKETQYV.

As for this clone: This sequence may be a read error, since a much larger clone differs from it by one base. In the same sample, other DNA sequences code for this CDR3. The CDR3 sequence: CASSLRAGSGETQYF. Here the CDR3 DNA reads TGTGCCAGCAGCCTAAGGGCAGGGAGTGGAGAGACCCAGTACTTC. The chain recombines TRBV7-9 with TRBJ2-5; D is tentatively TRBD1 or TRBD2 (5 bases each). Trimming stripped 5 bases from V and 4 bases from J, with 17 bases between. Looked up from germline, CDR1 is SEHNR and CDR2 is FQNEAQ (reference sequence). This CDR3 spans 15 amino acids.

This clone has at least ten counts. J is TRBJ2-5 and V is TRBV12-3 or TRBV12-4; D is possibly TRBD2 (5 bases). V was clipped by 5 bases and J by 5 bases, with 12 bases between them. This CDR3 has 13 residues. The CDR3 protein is CASSATRTETQYF. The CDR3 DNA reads TGTGCCAGCAGTGCAACTAGGACGGAGACCCAGTACTTC.

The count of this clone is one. The CDR3 protein is CASSRGESPLHF. CDR3 DNA: TGTGCCAGCAGCAGGGGCGAATCACCCCTCCACTTT. J is TRBJ1-6 and V is TRBV3-1, with a tentative D call TRBD1 (5 bases). V lost 5 bases, J lost 10 bases, and 9 bases lay in between. CDR3 length: 12 residues. Germline-derived CDR1 and CDR2 are LGHDT and YNNKEL (reference sequence).

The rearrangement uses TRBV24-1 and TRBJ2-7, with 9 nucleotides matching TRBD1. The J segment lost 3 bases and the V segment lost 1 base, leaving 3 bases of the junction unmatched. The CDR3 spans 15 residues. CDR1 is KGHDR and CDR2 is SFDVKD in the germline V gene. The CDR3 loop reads CATSDLQGASYEQYF. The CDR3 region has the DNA TGTGCCACCAGTGATTTACAGGGGGCCAGCTACGAGCAGTACTTC.

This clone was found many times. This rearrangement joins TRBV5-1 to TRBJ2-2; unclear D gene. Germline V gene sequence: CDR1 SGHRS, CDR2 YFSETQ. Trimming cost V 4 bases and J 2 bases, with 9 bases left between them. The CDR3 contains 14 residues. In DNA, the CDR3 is TGCGCCAGCAGCATGAATAGCAACACCGGGGAGCTGTTTTTT. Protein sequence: CASSMNSNTGELFF.

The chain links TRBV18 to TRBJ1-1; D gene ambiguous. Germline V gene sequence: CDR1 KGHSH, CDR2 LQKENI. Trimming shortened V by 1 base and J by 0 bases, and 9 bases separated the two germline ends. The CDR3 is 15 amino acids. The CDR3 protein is CASSPQRDMNTEAFF. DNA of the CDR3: TGTGCCAGCTCACCACAGCGGGATATGAACACTGAAGCTTTCTTT.

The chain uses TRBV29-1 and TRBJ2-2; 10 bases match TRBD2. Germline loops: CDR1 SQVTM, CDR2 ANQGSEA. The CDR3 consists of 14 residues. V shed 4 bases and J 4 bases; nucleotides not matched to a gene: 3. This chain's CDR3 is CSVGLAGVTGELFF. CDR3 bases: TGCAGCGTTGGTCTAGCGGGGGTCACCGGGGAGCTGTTTTTT.

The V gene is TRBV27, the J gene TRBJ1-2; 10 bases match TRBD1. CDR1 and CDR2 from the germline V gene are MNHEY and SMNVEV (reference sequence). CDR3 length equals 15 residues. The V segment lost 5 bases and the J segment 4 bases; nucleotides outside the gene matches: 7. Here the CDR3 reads CASSLMTGGTYGYTF. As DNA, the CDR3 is TGTGCCAGCAGTCTCATGACAGGGGGCACCTATGGCTACACCTTC.

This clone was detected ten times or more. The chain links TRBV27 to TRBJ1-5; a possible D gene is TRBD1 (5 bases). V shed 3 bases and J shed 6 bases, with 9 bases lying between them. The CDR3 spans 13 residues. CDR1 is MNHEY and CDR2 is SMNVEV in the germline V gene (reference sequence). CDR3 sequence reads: CASSFAGVQPQHF. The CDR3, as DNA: TGTGCCAGCAGTTTCGCGGGGGTTCAGCCCCAGCATTTT.

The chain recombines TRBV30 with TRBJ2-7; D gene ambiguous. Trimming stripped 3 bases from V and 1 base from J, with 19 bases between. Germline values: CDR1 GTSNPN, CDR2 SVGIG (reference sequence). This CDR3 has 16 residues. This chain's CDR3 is CAWREKVGRISYEQYF. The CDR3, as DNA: TGTGCCTGGAGGGAGAAGGTTGGACGGATTTCCTACGAGCAGTACTTC.

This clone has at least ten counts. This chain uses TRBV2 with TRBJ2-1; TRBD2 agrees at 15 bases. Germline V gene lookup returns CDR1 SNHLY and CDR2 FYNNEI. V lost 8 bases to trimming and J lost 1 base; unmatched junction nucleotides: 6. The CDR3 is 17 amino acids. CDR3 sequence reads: CASRRTSGRGSYNEQFF. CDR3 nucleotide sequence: TGTGCCAGCCGCCGGACTAGCGGGAGGGGGTCCTACAATGAGCAGTTCTTC.

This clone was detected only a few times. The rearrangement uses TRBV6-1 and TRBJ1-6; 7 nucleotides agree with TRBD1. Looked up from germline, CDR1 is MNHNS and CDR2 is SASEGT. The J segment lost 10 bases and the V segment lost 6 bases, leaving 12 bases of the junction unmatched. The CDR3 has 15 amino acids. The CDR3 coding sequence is TGTGCCAGCAGCCAACTGCAGGGAGGGGGCTCACCCCTCCACTTT. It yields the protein CASSQLQGGGSPLHF.

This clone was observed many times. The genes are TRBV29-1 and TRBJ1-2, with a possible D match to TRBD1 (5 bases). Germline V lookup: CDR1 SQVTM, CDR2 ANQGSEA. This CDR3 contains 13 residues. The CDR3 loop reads CSAREGSNYGYTF. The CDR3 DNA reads TGCAGTGCTAGGGAGGGGAGTAACTATGGCTACACCTTC.

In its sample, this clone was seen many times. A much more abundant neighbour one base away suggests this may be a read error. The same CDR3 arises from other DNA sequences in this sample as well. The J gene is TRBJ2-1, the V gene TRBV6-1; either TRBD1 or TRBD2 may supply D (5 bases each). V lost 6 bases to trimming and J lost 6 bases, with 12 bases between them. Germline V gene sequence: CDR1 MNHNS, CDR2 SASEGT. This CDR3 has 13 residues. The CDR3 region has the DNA TGTGCCAGCAGAGGGACCGGATCCAATGAGCAGTTCTTC. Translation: CASRGTGSNEQFF.